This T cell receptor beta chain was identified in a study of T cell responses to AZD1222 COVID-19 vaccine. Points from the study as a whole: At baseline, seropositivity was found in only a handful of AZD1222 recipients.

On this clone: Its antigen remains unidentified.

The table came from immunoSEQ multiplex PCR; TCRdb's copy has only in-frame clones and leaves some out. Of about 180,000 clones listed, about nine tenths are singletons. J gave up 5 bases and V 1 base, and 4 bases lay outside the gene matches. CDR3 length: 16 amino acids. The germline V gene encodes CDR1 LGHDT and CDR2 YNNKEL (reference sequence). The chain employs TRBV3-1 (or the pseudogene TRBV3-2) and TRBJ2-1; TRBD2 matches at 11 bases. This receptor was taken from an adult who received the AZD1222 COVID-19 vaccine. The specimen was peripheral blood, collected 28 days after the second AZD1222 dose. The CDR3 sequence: CASSQGLAGKNNEQFF. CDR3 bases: TGTGCCAGCAGCCAAGGACTAGCGGGGAAGAACAATGAGCAGTTCTTC.